The text below deals with one T cell receptor (beta chain). Noted time point: new active TB diagnosis, blood taken before or within 7 days of starting treatment. The sample is drawn from a study of T cells in tuberculosis. CDR3 length: 13 residues. With 7 bases removed from V and 1 base from J, the gap between germline ends came to 13 bases. Germline V CDR1 and CDR2: GTSNPN, SVGIG (reference sequence). Profiling relied on immunoSEQ multiplex PCR, and the TCRdb table lists in-frame clones only, not all of them. The sample holds about 34,000 clones; approximately 94% are singletons and the top ten take roughly an eighth.

This clonotype was sampled from an adult with tuberculosis. Sequenced here: PBMCs, sampled at tuberculosis diagnosis. The chain has TRBV30 and TRBJ1-1, with D possibly matching TRBD1 (5 bases). The chain's CDR3 is CASLGQGNTEAFF. In nucleotides, the CDR3 is TGTGCCTCCCTAGGGCAGGGGAACACTGAAGCTTTCTTT.